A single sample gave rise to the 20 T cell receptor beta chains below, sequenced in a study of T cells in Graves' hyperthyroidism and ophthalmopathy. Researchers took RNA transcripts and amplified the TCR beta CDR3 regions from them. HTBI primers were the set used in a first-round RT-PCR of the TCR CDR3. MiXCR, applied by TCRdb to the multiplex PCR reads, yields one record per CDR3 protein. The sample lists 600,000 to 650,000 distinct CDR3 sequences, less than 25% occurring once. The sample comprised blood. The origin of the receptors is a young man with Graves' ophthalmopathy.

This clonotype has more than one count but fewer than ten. In DNA form, the CDR3 reads TGTGCCAGCAGCCGAGCGGGAGAGGTCACAGATACGCAGTATTTT. Encoded protein: CASSRAGEVTDTQYF. This chain connects TRBV28 to TRBJ2-3; 8 bases map to TRBD2. Germline V gene data show CDR1 as MDHEN and CDR2 as SYDVKM. This CDR3 spans 15 amino acids. Unmatched junction bases numbered 7, after V lost 6 bases and J lost 2 bases.

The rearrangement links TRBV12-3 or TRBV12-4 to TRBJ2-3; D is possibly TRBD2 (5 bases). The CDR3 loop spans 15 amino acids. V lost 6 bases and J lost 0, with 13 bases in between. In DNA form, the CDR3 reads TGTGCCAGCAGGCCGGGATCCACTAGCACAGATACGCAGTATTTT. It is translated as CASRPGSTSTDTQYF.

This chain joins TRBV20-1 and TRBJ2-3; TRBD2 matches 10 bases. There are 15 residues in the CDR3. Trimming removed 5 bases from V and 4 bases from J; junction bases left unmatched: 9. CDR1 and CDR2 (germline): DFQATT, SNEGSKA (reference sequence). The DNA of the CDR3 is TGCAGTGCTTGCCCTCTAGCGGGAGTGGCAGATACGCAGTATTTT. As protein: CSACPLAGVADTQYF.

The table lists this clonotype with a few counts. CDR3 amino acids: CASLGRQETQYF. The CDR3, as DNA: TGTGCCAGCCTGGGCCGACAAGAGACCCAGTACTTC. This rearrangement joins TRBV2 to TRBJ2-5; no clear D. V was trimmed by 8 bases and J by 2 bases, leaving 9 bases between them. There are 12 residues in the CDR3. Germline CDR1 reads SNHLY; CDR2 reads FYNNEI. The whole variable domain, filled in from reference TRBV2 and TRBJ2-5, reads EPEVTQTPSHQVTQMGQEVILRCVPISNHLYFYWYRQILGQKVEFLVSFYNNEISEKSEIFDDQFSVERPDGSNFTLKIRSTKLEDSAMYFCASLGRQETQYFGPGTRLLVL.

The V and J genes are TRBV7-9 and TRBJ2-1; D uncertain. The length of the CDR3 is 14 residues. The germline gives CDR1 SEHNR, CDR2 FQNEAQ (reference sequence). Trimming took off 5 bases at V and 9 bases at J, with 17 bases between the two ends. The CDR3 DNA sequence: TGTGCCAGCAGCCCCACGGACCCGGCGGCTGAGCAGTTCTTC. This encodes CASSPTDPAAEQFF.

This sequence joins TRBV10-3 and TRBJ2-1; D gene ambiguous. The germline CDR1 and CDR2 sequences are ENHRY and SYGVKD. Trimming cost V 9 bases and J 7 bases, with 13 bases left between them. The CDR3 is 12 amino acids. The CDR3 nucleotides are TGTGCCATACGATCTTCTGTGAATGAGCAGTTCTTC. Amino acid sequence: CAIRSSVNEQFF.

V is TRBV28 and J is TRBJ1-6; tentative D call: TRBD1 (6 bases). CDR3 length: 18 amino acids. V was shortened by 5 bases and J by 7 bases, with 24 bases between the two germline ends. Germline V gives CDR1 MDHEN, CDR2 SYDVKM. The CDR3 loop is CASSPLPRQATFNSPLHF. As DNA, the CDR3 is TGTGCCAGCAGTCCCCTCCCTCGACAGGCGACTTTCAATTCACCCCTCCACTTT.

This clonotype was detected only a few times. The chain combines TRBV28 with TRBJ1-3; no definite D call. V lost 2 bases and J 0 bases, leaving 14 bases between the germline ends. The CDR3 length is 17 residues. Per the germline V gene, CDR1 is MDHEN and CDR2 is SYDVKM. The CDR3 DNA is TGTGCCAGCAGTTTAACCCTACAGCTTGGCTCTGGAAACACCATATATTTT. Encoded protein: CASSLTLQLGSGNTIYF.

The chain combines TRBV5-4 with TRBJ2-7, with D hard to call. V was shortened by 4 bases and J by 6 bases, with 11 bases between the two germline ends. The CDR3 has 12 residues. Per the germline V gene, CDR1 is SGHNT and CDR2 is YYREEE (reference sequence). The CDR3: CASSEPLSEQYF. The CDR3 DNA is TGTGCCAGCAGCGAACCCCTAAGCGAGCAGTACTTC.

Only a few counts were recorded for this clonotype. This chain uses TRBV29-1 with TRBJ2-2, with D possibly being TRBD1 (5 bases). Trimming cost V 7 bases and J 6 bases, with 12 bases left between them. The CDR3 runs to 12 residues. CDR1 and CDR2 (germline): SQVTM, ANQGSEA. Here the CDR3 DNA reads TGCAGCGCGGTCAGGGCCCCCGGGGAGCTGTTTTTT. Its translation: CSAVRAPGELFF.

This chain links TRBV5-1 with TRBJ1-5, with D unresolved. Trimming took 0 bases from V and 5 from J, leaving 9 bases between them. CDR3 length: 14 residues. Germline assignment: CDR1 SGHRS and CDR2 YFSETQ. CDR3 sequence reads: CASSLALGDQPQHF. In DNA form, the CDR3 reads TGCGCCAGCAGCTTGGCCCTAGGAGATCAGCCCCAGCATTTT.

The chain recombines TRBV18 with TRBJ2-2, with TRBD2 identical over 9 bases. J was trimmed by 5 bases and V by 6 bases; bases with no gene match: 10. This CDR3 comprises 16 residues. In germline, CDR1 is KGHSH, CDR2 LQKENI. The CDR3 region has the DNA TGTGCCAGCTCCCCCCGAGCGGGAGGTGTTACCGGGGAGCTGTTTTTT. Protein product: CASSPRAGGVTGELFF.

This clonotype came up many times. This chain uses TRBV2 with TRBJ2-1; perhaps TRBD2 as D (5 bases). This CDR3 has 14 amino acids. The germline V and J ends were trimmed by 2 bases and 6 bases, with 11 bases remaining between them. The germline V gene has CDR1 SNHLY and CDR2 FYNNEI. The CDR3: CASSERLALNEQFF. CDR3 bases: TGTGCCAGCAGTGAACGGCTAGCACTCAATGAGCAGTTCTTC.

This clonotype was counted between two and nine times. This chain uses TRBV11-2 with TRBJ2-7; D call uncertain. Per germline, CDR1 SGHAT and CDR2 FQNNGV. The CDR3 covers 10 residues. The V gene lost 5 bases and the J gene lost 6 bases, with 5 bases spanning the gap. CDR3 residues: CASSHGEQYF. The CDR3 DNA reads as TGTGCCAGCAGCCACGGCGAGCAGTACTTC.

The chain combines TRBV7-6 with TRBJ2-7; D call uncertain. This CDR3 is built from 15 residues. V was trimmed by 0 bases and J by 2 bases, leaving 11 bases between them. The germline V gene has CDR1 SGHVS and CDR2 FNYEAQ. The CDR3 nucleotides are TGTGCCAGCAGCTTAGCATCCGGACCACCCTACGAGCAGTACTTC. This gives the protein CASSLASGPPYEQYF.

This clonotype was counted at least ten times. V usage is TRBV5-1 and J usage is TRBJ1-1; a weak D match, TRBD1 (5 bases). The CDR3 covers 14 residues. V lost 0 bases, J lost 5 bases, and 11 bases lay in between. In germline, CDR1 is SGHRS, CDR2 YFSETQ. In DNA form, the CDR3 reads TGCGCCAGCAGCTTGGAATTGGCAGGGACTGAAGCTTTCTTT. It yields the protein CASSLELAGTEAFF.

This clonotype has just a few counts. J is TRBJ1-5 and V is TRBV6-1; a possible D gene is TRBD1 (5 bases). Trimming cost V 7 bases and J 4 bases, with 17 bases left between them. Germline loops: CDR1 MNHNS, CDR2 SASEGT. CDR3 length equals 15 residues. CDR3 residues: CASTSMGGSNQPQHF. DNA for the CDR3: TGTGCCAGCACCTCTATGGGGGGGAGTAATCAGCCCCAGCATTTT.

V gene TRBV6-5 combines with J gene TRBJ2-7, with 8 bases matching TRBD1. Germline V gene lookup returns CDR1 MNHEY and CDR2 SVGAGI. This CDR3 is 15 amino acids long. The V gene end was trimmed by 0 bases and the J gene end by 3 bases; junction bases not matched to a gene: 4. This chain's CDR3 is CASSYSSDRVYEQYF. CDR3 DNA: TGTGCCAGCAGTTACTCGTCGGACAGGGTCTACGAGCAGTACTTC.

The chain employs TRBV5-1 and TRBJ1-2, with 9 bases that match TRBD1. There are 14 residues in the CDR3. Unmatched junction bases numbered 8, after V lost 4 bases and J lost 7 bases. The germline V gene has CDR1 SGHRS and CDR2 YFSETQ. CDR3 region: CASSGGQGLTGYTF. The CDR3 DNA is TGCGCCAGCAGCGGCGGACAGGGGCTGACTGGCTACACCTTC.

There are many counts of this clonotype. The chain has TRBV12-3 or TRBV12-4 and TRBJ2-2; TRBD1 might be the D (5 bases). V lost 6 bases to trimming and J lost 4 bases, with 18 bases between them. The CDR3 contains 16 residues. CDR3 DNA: TGTGCCAGCAGGGTCCCCCAGGGTACGGGCACCGGGGAGCTGTTTTTT. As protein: CASRVPQGTGTGELFF.